The clone carrying this TCR beta chain was found many times. TCRdb re-derived calls from the reads in MiXCR, one entry per CDR3 protein. This table has fewer than 250,000 distinct CDR3 sequences, about 12% appearing once. The record originates from a study of T cell repertoires in cytomegalovirus infection. The CDR3 spans 14 residues. Germline V CDR1 and CDR2: SGHTA, FQGNSA. The V gene end was trimmed by 5 bases and the J gene end by 3 bases; junction bases not matched to a gene: 6. Sequencing was carried out using PBMCs. The sequence derives from a human donor in good health (CMV status not recorded). Some clones in this sample may be carry-over from other donors' samples. The gene calls are TRBV7-2 and TRBJ2-7; the match to TRBD1 covers 8 bases. In nucleotides, the CDR3 is TGTGCCAGCAGCCGATCCGACAGGGGCTACGAGCAGTACTTC. It yields the protein CASSRSDRGYEQYF.